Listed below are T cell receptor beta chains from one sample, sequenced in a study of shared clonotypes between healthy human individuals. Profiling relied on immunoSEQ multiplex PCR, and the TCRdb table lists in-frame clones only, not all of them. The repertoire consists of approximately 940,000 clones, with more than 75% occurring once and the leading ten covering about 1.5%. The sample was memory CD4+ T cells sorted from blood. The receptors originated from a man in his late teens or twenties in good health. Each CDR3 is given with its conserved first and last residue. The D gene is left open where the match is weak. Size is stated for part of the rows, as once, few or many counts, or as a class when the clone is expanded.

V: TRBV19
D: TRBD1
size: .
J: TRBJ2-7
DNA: TGTGCCAGCCAACGATCCGGGACAGGGACTCGCGAGCAGTACTTC
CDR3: CASQRSGTGTREQYF

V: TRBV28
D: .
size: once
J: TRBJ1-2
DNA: TGTGCCAGCAGTTCAGACAACCTCGGGCACTATGGCTACACCTTC
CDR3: CASSSDNLGHYGYTF

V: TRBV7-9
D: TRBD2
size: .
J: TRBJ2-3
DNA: TGTGCCAGCAGCACCGGGACTAGCGGGAACGCAGATACGCAGTATTTT
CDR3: CASSTGTSGNADTQYF

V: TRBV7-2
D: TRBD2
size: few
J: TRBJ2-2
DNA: TGTGCCAGCAGCTTAGCTCGGCTAGCGGGAGCGGGCGGGGAGCTGTTTTTT
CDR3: CASSLARLAGAGGELFF

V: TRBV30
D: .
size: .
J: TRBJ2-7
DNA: TGTGCCTGGAGTGTACGAGTGGGTGGCGAGCAGTACTTC
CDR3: CAWSVRVGGEQYF

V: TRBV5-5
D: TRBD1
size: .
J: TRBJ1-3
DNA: TGTGCCAGCAGCTCGGACAGGGCTGGAAACACCATATATTTT
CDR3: CASSSDRAGNTIYF

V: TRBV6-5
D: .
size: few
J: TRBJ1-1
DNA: TGTGCCAGCAGCAACAGCCACACTGAAGCTTTCTTT
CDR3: CASSNSHTEAFF

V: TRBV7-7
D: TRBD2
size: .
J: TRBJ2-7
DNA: TGTGCTAGCAGCTCCAGCGGGGTAGGCGAGCAGTACTTC
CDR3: CASSSSGVGEQYF

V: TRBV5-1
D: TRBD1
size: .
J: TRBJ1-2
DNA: TGCGCCAGCAGGCCTGGACAGGCCAACTATGGCTACACCTTC
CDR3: CASRPGQANYGYTF

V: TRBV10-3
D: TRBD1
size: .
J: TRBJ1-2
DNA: TGTGCCATCAGTGAGTGGGGACAGGGGAGGTCCTATGGCTACACCTTC
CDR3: CAISEWGQGRSYGYTF

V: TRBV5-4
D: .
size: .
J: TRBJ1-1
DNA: TGTGCCAGCAGCCTGGCGCTTGTGACACCGAACACTGAAGCTTTCTTT
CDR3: CASSLALVTPNTEAFF

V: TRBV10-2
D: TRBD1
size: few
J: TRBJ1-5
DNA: TGCGCCAGCAGCAATTTCCGGGACAGTAATCAGCCCCAGCATTTT
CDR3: CASSNFRDSNQPQHF

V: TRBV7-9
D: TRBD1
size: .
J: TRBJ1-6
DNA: TGTGCCAGCAGCTTCATACAGGGGCGCGGCGGCTTAGACGCCCTCCACTTT
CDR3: CASSFIQGRGGLDALHF

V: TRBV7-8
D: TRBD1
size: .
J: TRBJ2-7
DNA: TGTGCCAGCGGGCCCGTACGGGACAGGGCAGACGAGCAGTACTTC
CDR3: CASGPVRDRADEQYF

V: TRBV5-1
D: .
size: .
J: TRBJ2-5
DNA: TGCGCCAGCAGCATTATACCAGGATCTCAAGAGACCCAGTACTTC
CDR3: CASSIIPGSQETQYF

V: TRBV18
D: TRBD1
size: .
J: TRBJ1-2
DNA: TGTGCCAGCTCAGCGACAGGGTTTGGCTACACCTTC
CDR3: CASSATGFGYTF

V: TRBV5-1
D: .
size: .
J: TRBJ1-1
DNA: TGCGCCAGTCGGTCTGGGACGGCGACCACTGAAGCTTTCTTT
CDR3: CASRSGTATTEAFF

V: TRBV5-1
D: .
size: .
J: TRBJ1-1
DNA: TGCGCCAGCAGCTTGGACCCCGGGGCCCGAGGAGCTTTCTTT
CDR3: CASSLDPGARGAFF

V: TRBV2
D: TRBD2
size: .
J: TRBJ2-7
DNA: TGTGCCAGCAAGAGTAGCGGGGGTCCTAGCTCCTACGAGCAGTACTTC
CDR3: CASKSSGGPSSYEQYF

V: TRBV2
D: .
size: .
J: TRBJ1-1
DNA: TGTGCCAGCACGGGGGAGTGGGGCACTGAAGCTTTCTTT
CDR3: CASTGEWGTEAFF

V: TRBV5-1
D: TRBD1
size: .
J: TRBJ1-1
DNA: TGCGCCAGCACCCAGACAGGGGGCCGCACTGAAGCTTTCTTT
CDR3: CASTQTGGRTEAFF

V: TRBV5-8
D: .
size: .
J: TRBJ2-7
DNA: TGTGCCAGCAGCTTGGCACAGCTTCCGTACGAGCAGTACTTC
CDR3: CASSLAQLPYEQYF

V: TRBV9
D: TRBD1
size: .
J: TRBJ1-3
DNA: TGTGCCAGCAGCGTCGAACGGAGGGTGGACAGGGGACACTTCTCTGGAAACACCATATATTTT
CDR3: CASSVERRVDRGHFSGNTIYF

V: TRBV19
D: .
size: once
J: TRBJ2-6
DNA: TGTGCCAGTAGATCGGACAGTTTGACCTCCGCCAACGTCCTGACTTTC
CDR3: CASRSDSLTSANVLTF

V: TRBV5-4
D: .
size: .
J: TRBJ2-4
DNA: TGTGCCAGCAGCTTGACAGGGAACTTAGTTGGCAAAAACATTCAGTACTTC
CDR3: CASSLTGNLVGKNIQYF

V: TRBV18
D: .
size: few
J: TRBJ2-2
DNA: TGTGCCAGCTCTTCGGGACTTCCGAACACCGGGGAGCTGTTTTTT
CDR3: CASSSGLPNTGELFF

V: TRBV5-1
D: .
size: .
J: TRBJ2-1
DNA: TGCGCCAGCTCCCTGGGGGGTTACAATGAGCAGTTCTTC
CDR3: CASSLGGYNEQFF

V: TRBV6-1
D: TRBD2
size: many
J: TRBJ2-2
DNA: TGTGCCAGCAGTGAAGAAAGGGTCGGGAGGACGAACACCGGGGAGCTGTTTTTT
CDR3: CASSEERVGRTNTGELFF

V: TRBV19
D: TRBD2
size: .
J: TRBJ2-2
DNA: TGTGCCAGTAGTATTGGACTAGCGGGAGTAGGGGAGCTGTTTTTT
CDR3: CASSIGLAGVGELFF

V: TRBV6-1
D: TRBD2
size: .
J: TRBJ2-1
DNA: TGTGCCAGCAGTACAGGACTAGCCAATGAGCAGTTCTTC
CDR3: CASSTGLANEQFF

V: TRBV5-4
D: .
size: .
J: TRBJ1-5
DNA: TGTGCCAGCAGCTTAAGGGGGGGTAATCAGCCCCAGCATTTT
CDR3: CASSLRGGNQPQHF

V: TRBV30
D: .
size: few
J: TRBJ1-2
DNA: TGTGCCTGGAGTGCTGGGTGGCAACTAGGTGGCTACACCTTC
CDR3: CAWSAGWQLGGYTF

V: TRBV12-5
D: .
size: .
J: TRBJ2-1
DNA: TGTGCTAGTGGTTTGGTACTTGATCTTTTCCCCTACAATGAGCAGTTCTTC
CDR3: CASGLVLDLFPYNEQFF